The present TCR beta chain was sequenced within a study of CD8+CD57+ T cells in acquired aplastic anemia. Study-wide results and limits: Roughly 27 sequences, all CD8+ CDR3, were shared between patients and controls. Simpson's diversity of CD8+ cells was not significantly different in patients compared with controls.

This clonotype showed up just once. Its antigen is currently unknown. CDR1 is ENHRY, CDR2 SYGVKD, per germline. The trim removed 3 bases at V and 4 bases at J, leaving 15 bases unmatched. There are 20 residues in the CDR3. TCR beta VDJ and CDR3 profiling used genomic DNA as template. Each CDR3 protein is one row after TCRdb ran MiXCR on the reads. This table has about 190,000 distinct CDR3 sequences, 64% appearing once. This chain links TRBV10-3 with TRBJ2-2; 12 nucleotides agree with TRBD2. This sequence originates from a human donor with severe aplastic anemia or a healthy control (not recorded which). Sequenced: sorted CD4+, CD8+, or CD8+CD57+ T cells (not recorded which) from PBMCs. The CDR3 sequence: CAISDLGLAGGPGFTGELFF. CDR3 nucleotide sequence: TGTGCCATCAGTGATCTAGGGCTAGCGGGGGGGCCTGGTTTCACCGGGGAGCTGTTTTTT.